This TCR beta chain is from a study of cytomegalovirus exposure and HLA in healthy donors. Trimming cost V 2 bases and J 4 bases; bases outside gene matches: 0. The germline V gene has CDR1 ENHRY and CDR2 SYGVKD. The CDR3 covers 14 residues. Both 60 Vbeta primers and 13 Jbeta primers went into the PCR. TCRdb's table, derived via immunoSEQ multiplex PCR, lists solely in-frame clones and lacks some. The sample records 100,000 to 150,000 clones, 70% to 85% being singletons. Sequences were obtained from PBMCs. V usage is TRBV10-3 and J usage is TRBJ2-5, with TRBD2 matching over 11 bases. The clonotype was recovered from a boy younger than 18 in good health and CMV-seronegative. CDR3 sequence (DNA): TGTGCCATCAGTGAGGGACTAGCGGGAGAGACCCAGTACTTC. This encodes CAISEGLAGETQYF.